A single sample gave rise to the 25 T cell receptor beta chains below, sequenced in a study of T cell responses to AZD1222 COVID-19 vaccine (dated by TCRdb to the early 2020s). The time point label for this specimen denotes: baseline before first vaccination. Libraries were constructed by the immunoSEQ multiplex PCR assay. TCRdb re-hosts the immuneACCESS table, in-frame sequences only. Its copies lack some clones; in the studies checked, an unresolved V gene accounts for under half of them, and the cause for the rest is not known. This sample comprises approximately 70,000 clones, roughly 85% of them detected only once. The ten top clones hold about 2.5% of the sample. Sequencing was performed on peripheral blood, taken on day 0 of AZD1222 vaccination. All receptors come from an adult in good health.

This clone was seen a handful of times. The CDR3 sequence: CASSSAGSYNEQFF. The CDR3 DNA is TGTGCCAGCAGCTCCGCCGGGAGTTACAATGAGCAGTTCTTC. The V and J genes are TRBV7-2 and TRBJ2-1, with D possibly matching TRBD2 (6 bases). The CDR3 covers 14 residues. Germline lookup yields CDR1 SGHTA and CDR2 FQGNSA. Trimming stripped 4 bases from V and 4 bases from J, with 11 bases between.

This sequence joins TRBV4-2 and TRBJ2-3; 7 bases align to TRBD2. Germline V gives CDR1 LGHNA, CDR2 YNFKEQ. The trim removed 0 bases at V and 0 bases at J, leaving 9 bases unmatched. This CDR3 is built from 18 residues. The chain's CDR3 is CASSQESSWGGSTDTQYF. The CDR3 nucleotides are TGTGCCAGCAGCCAAGAATCTTCGTGGGGGGGAAGCACAGATACGCAGTATTTT.

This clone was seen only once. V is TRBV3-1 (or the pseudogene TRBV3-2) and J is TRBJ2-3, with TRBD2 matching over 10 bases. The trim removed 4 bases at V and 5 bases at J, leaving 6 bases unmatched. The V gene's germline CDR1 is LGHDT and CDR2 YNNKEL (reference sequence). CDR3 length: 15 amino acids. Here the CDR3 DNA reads TGTGCCAGCAGCCTTCAGGCTAGCGGGAGAGATACGCAGTATTTT. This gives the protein CASSLQASGRDTQYF.

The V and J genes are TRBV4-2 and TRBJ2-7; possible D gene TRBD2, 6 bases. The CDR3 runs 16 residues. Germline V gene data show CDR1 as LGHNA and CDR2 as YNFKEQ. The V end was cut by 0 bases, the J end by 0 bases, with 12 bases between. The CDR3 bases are TGTGCCAGCAGCCAAGATCAGGCGGGAAGCTCCTACGAGCAGTACTTC. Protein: CASSQDQAGSSYEQYF.

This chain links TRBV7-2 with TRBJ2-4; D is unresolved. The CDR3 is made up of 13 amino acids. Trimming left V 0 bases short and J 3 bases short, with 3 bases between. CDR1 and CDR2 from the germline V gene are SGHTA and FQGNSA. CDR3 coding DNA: TGTGCCAGCAGCTTAGCTGACAAAAACATTCAGTACTTC. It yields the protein CASSLADKNIQYF.

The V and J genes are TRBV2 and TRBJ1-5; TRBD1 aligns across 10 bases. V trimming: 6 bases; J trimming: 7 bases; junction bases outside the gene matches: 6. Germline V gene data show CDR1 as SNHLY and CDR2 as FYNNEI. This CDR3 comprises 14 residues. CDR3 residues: CASRTGQGIQPQHF. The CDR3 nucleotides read TGTGCCAGCAGGACGGGACAGGGGATACAGCCCCAGCATTTT.

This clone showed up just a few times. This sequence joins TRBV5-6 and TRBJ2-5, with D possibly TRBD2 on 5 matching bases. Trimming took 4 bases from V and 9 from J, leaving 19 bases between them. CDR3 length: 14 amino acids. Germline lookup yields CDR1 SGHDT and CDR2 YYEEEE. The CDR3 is CASSPGIARGAQYF. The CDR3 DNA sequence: TGTGCCAGCAGCCCCGGGATAGCTAGAGGAGCCCAGTACTTC. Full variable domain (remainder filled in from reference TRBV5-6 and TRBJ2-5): DAGVTQSPTHLIKTRGQQVTLRCSPKSGHDTVSWYQQALGQGPQFIFQYYEEEERQRGNFPDRFSGHQFPNYSSELNVNALLLGDSALYLCASSPGIARGAQYFGPGTRLLVL.

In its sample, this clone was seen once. Here the CDR3 DNA reads TGTGCCAGCAGCCAAGTCCGGGACAGGGCTTCGGAATCACCCCTCCACTTT. Its translation: CASSQVRDRASESPLHF. V and J are TRBV14 and TRBJ1-6, with 9 bases identical to TRBD1. Germline V lookup: CDR1 SGHDN, CDR2 FVKESK. Unmatched junction bases numbered 11, after V lost 1 base and J lost 10 bases. The CDR3 is 17 residues long.

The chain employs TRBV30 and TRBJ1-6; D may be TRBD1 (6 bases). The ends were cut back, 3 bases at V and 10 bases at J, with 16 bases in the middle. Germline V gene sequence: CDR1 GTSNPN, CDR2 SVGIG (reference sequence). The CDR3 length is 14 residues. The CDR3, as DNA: TGTGCCTGGAGAACGGGCCAGGGGTGGTCACCCCTCCACTTT. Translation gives CAWRTGQGWSPLHF.

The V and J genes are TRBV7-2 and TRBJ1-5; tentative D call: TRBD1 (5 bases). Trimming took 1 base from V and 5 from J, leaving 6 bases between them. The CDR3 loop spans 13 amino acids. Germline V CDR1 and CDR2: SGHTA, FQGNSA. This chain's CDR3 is CASSLGGDQPQHF. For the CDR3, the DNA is TGTGCCAGCAGCTTAGGAGGGGATCAGCCCCAGCATTTT.

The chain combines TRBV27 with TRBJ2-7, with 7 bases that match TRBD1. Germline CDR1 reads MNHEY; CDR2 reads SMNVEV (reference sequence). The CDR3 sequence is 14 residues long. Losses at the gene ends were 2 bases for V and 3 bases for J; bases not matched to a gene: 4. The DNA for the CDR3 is TGTGCCAGCAGTTTACGCCAGGGGGTCTACGAGCAGTACTTC. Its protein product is CASSLRQGVYEQYF.

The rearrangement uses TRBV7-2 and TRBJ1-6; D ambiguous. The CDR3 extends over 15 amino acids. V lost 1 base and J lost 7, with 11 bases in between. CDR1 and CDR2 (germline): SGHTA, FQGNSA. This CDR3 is CASSLELGRNSPLHF. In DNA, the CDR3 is TGTGCCAGCAGCTTAGAGCTAGGGCGGAATTCACCCCTCCACTTT.

DNA of the CDR3: TGCGCCAGCAGCTTGGAGGTTAGGGAGACCCAGTACTTC. It codes for CASSLEVRETQYF. The genes are TRBV5-1 and TRBJ2-5; D gene unclear. V lost 0 bases to trimming and J lost 5 bases, with 8 bases between them. Germline V lookup: CDR1 SGHRS, CDR2 YFSETQ. This CDR3 spans 13 amino acids.

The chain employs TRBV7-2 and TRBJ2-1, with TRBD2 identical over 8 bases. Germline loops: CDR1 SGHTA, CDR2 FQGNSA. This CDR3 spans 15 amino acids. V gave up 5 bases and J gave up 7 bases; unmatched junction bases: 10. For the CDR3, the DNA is TGTGCCAGCAGCCTCATAGCGGGGAGGGTAAATGAGCAGTTCTTC. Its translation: CASSLIAGRVNEQFF.

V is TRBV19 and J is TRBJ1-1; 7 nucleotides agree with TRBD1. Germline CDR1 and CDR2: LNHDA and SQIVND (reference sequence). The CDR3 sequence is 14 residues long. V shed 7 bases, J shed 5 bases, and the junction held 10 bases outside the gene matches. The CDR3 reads CASIHRGGRTEAFF. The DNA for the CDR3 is TGTGCCAGTATCCACAGGGGAGGGAGGACTGAAGCTTTCTTT.

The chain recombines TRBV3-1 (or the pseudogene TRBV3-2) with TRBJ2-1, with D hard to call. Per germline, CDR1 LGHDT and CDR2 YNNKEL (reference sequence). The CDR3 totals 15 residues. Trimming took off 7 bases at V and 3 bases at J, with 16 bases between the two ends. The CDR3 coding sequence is TGTGCCAGCACCGGGTGGCAGCGTAACTACAATGAGCAGTTCTTC. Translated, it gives CASTGWQRNYNEQFF.

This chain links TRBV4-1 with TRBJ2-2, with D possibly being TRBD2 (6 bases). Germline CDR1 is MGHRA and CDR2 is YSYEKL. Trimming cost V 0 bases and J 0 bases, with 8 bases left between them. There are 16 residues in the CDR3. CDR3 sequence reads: CASSQEGLPNTGELFF. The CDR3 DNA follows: TGCGCCAGCAGCCAAGAGGGACTGCCGAACACCGGGGAGCTGTTTTTT.

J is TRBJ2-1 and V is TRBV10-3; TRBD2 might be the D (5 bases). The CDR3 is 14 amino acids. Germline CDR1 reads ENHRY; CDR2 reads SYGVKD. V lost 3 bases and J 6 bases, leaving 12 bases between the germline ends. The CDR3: CAISEVGERNEQFF. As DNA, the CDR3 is TGTGCCATCAGTGAAGTCGGGGAACGCAATGAGCAGTTCTTC.

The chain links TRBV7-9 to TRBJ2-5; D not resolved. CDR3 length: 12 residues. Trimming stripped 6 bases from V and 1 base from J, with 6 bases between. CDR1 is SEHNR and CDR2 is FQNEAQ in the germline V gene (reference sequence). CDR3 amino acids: CASRGSQETQYF. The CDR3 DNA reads TGTGCCAGCAGAGGCAGCCAAGAGACCCAGTACTTC.

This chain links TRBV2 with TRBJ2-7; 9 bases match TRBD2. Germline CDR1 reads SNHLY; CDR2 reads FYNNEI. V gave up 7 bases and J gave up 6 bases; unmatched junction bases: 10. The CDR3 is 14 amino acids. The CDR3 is CASNLLAGAGEQYF. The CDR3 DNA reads TGTGCCAGCAACCTCTTAGCGGGAGCTGGCGAGCAGTACTTC.

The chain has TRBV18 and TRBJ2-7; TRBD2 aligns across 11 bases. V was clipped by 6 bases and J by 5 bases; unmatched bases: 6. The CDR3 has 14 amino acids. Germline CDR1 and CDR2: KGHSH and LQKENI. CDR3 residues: CASSTLAGVHEQYF. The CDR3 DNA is TGTGCCAGCTCTACACTAGCGGGAGTCCACGAGCAGTACTTC.

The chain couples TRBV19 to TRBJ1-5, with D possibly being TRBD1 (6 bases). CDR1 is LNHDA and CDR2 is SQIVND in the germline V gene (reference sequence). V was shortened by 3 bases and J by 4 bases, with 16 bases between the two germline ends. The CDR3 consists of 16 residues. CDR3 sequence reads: CASSISIGGPNQPQHF. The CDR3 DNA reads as TGTGCCAGTAGTATCAGCATCGGGGGCCCGAATCAGCCCCAGCATTTT. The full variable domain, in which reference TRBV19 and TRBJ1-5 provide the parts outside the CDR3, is DGGITQSPKYLFRKEGQNVTLSCEQNLNHDAMYWYRQDPGQGLRLIYYSQIVNDFQKGDIAEGYSVSREKKESFPLTVTSAQKNPTAFYLCASSISIGGPNQPQHFGDGTRLSIL.

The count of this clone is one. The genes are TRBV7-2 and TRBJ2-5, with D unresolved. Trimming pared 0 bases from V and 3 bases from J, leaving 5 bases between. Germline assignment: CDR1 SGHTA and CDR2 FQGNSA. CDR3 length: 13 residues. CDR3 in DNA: TGTGCCAGCAGCTTAGCCAGGAAAGAGACCCAGTACTTC. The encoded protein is CASSLARKETQYF.

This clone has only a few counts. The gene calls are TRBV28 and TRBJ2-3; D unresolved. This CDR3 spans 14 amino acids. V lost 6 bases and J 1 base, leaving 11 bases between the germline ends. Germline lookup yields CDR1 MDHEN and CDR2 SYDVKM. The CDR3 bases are TGTGCCAGCAGAACGGCTTTGGGCACAGATACGCAGTATTTT. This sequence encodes CASRTALGTDTQYF.

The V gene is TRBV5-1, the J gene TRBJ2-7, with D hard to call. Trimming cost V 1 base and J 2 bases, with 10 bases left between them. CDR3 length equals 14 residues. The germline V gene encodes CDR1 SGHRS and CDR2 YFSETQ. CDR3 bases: TGCGCCAGCAGCTTGAGGTTGGGGACCTACGAGCAGTACTTC. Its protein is CASSLRLGTYEQYF.